Only a few counts were recorded for the clone carrying this T cell receptor beta chain. Its antigen is still unknown. Sampling of bone marrow took place during active disease in every patient. The data were obtained in a study of read filtering for tumor transcriptome and immune sequencing. Study as a whole: Transcriptome libraries were built from DNase-treated RNA.

This CDR3 is built from 16 residues. V lost 5 bases to trimming and J lost 2 bases; unmatched junction nucleotides: 3. Germline V CDR1 and CDR2: SQVTM, ANQGSEA. From roughly 0.4 ug of RNA, a library with molecular barcoded alpha/delta and beta/gamma adaptors was made. TCRdb re-called the reads through MiXCR, storing one row per CDR3 protein. The repertoire consists of about 130,000 distinct CDR3 sequences, with 13% occurring once and the leading ten covering 11%. Study-level findings and limits: This fraction held mixed bone marrow immune cells after CD138-negative sorting. Approximately 82% of IR-seq clonotypes had a single read, yet these held about 3.6% of reads.

Source material: a population of CD138-negative cells sorted from bone marrow. This clonotype originated in a donor aged 40 or over with multiple myeloma. The rearrangement uses TRBV29-1 and TRBJ2-6; 13 nucleotides align to TRBD2. The chain's CDR3 is CSVSGLAGPGANVLTF. CDR3 DNA: TGCAGCGTTTCGGGACTAGCGGGGCCTGGGGCCAACGTCCTGACTTTC.